Below, 18 T cell receptor beta chains from the same sample are listed, as sequenced in a study of cytomegalovirus exposure and HLA in healthy donors. The primer mix had 60 Vbeta and 13 Jbeta primers. The assay was immunoSEQ multiplex PCR, and TCRdb's table has in-frame clones only and misses some. This repertoire shows 150,000 to 190,000 clones, around 82% found once; its top ten account for more than 6.5%. Sample: PBMCs. The receptors stem from a woman aged 50 to 65 in good health and CMV-seropositive.

J is TRBJ2-4 and V is TRBV2; TRBD2 agrees at 7 bases. This CDR3 is built from 15 residues. V dropped 3 bases and J dropped 0; count of bases not matched to a gene: 2. Germline V lookup: CDR1 SNHLY, CDR2 FYNNEI. CDR3 sequence: CASSDRGGAKNIQYF. DNA of the CDR3: TGTGCCAGCAGTGACCGCGGGGGAGCCAAAAACATTCAGTACTTC.

The V call is TRBV18, the J call TRBJ1-3; D is ambiguous. The CDR3 loop spans 14 amino acids. CDR1 KGHSH and CDR2 LQKENI come from the germline V gene. V shed 2 bases and J shed 0 bases, with 5 bases lying between them. In nucleotides, the CDR3 is TGTGCCAGCTCACCAAACAGCTCTGGAAACACCATATATTTT. This codes for CASSPNSSGNTIYF.

As to this clone: Sequence at one end of the junction differs from germline and may be a read error. This sequence joins TRBV7-9 and TRBJ1-1; D call uncertain. Germline V gene lookup returns CDR1 SEHNR and CDR2 FQNEAQ (reference sequence). The CDR3 loop spans 12 amino acids. The CDR3 loop reads CSSSRSRDEAFF. The CDR3 nucleotides are TGTTCCAGCAGCCGGTCGAGAGATGAAGCTTTCTTT.

This chain links TRBV5-1 with TRBJ2-3, with 7 positions matching TRBD1. V lost 2 bases, J lost 1 base, and 1 base stayed unmatched. This CDR3 is 14 amino acids long. Germline V gene sequence: CDR1 SGHRS, CDR2 YFSETQ. CDR3 sequence: CASSFDRGTDTQYF. DNA for the CDR3: TGCGCCAGCAGCTTTGACAGGGGCACAGATACGCAGTATTTT.

This chain links TRBV6-5 with TRBJ2-7; a weak D match, TRBD1 (5 bases). Trimming cost V 5 bases and J 5 bases, with 16 bases left between them. Germline CDR1 MNHEY, CDR2 SVGAGI. This CDR3 spans 14 amino acids. CDR3: CASSTQGIPHEQYF. CDR3 DNA sequence: TGTGCCAGCAGTACCCAGGGAATTCCCCACGAGCAGTACTTC.

The J gene is TRBJ1-3, the V gene TRBV9; TRBD1 matches 8 bases. CDR1 and CDR2 (germline): SGDLS, YYNGEE. J gave up 7 bases and V 1 base, and 13 bases lay outside the gene matches. The CDR3 extends over 17 amino acids. The CDR3 DNA is TGTGCCAGCAGCGTATCCCACCGGGACAGGACTGCCAACACCATATATTTT. Translated: CASSVSHRDRTANTIYF.

The rearrangement links TRBV5-1 to TRBJ1-1; 9 nucleotides agree with TRBD1. Per germline, CDR1 SGHRS and CDR2 YFSETQ. The V gene end was trimmed by 7 bases and the J gene end by 0 bases; junction bases not matched to a gene: 13. The CDR3 has 17 amino acids. CDR3 DNA: TGCGCCAGCCGTCGGTCGGGACAGGGACCTATGAACACTGAAGCTTTCTTT. Its translation: CASRRSGQGPMNTEAFF.

This rearrangement joins TRBV13 to TRBJ2-1, with D uncertain. This CDR3 comprises 16 residues. Trimming cost V 2 bases and J 1 base, with 12 bases left between them. Germline loops: CDR1 PRHDT, CDR2 FYEKMQ (reference sequence). The CDR3 DNA reads as TGTGCCAGCAGCTTACTCCAGGTTGAATCCTACAATGAGCAGTTCTTC. Translation: CASSLLQVESYNEQFF.

J is TRBJ1-3 and V is TRBV5-5, with D unclear. V lost 0 bases and J lost 1, with 11 bases in between. The CDR3 is 16 residues long. The germline CDR1 and CDR2 sequences are SGHKS and YYEKEE (reference sequence). The CDR3 nucleotides read TGTGCCAGCAGCTTGGGGTTCGGAGTATCTGGAAACACCATATATTTT. This sequence encodes CASSLGFGVSGNTIYF.

The chain carries TRBV9 and TRBJ1-3, with 7 bases fitting TRBD1. V trimming: 5 bases; J trimming: 3 bases; junction bases outside the gene matches: 2. This CDR3 contains 13 residues. Germline CDR1 SGDLS, CDR2 YYNGEE. The CDR3 here is CASRGTVGNTIYF. CDR3 DNA: TGTGCCAGCAGGGGGACAGTTGGAAACACCATATATTTT.

Details on this clone: Sequence at one end of the junction differs from germline and may be a read error. J is TRBJ1-3 and V is TRBV7-8; 9 bases map to TRBD1. The CDR3 consists of 16 residues. Germline CDR1 reads SGHVS; CDR2 reads FQNEAQ. CDR3 coding DNA: TGTGCCAGCACCTTAGGGGGACAGGGAGCTGGAAACACCATATATTTT. This encodes CASTLGGQGAGNTIYF.

The V and J genes are TRBV29-1 and TRBJ2-1; the match to TRBD1 covers 10 bases. J was trimmed by 10 bases and V by 7 bases; bases with no gene match: 10. The CDR3 runs to 13 residues. The germline gives CDR1 SQVTM, CDR2 ANQGSEA. CDR3 protein: CSAKDRGVREQFF. Written as DNA, the CDR3 is TGCAGCGCCAAGGACAGGGGGGTCAGGGAGCAGTTCTTC.

Written as DNA, the CDR3 is TGTGCCAGCAGCCAAGCTTGGTCTACCAAACACAATGAGCAGTTCTTC. Translating gives CASSQAWSTKHNEQFF. The chain carries TRBV7-3 and TRBJ2-1; D unresolved. The CDR3 covers 16 residues. V dropped 5 bases and J dropped 5 bases, with 19 bases sitting between them. Germline V gene lookup returns CDR1 SGHTA and CDR2 FQGTGA.

The rearrangement joins TRBV5-4 to TRBJ1-3, with a tentative D call TRBD1 (6 bases). The CDR3 length is 13 residues. Trimming pared 4 bases from V and 4 bases from J, leaving 9 bases between. Germline V gene sequence: CDR1 SGHNT, CDR2 YYREEE (reference sequence). The CDR3 loop is CASSQGQGNTIYF. Written as DNA, the CDR3 is TGTGCCAGCAGCCAAGGACAGGGAAACACCATATATTTT.

This rearrangement joins TRBV29-1 to TRBJ2-1; tentatively, D is TRBD2 (5 bases). Germline V gene lookup returns CDR1 SQVTM and CDR2 ANQGSEA. Trimming took 6 bases from V and 2 from J, leaving 11 bases between them. This CDR3 has 13 amino acids. In DNA, the CDR3 is TGCAGCGTAATACTAGATGCCTACAATGAGCAGTTCTTC. It is translated as CSVILDAYNEQFF.

J is TRBJ2-2 and V is TRBV6-6; D ambiguous. Trimming removed 2 bases from V and 2 bases from J, with 6 bases in between. This CDR3 has 14 amino acids. Looked up from germline, CDR1 is MNHNY and CDR2 is SVGAGI (reference sequence). Here the CDR3 DNA reads TGTGCCAGCAGTTACGGCCTTAACACCGGGGAGCTGTTTTTT. The encoded protein is CASSYGLNTGELFF.

J is TRBJ2-2 and V is TRBV7-6, with D possibly being TRBD1 (6 bases). There are 16 residues in the CDR3. In germline, CDR1 is SGHVS, CDR2 FNYEAQ. V was trimmed by 4 bases and J by 5 bases, leaving 17 bases between them. The CDR3 spells CASSSTGTRSTGELFF. The DNA of the CDR3 is TGTGCCAGCAGCTCTACCGGGACAAGGTCGACCGGGGAGCTGTTTTTT.

This sequence joins TRBV10-3 and TRBJ2-3; D call uncertain. Trimming left V 0 bases short and J 10 bases short, with 14 bases between. From germline, CDR1 is ENHRY and CDR2 SYGVKD. This CDR3 has 14 residues. CDR3 amino acids: CAISESGLSTAQYF. CDR3 bases: TGTGCCATCAGTGAGTCTGGGCTCAGCACAGCGCAGTATTTT.